This T cell receptor (beta chain) was identified during a study of blood T cell repertoires in COVID-19. The overall study: T cells, B-cell-depleted T cells, or PBMCs provided the cDNA or gDNA that served as material.

Germline lookup yields CDR1 SGHVS and CDR2 FQNEAQ. The CDR3 has 15 amino acids. Trimming pared 5 bases from V and 0 bases from J, leaving 14 bases between. Clones were sequenced by immunoSEQ multiplex PCR, and TCRdb holds only the in-frame ones, with some missing. Of a few hundred thousand clones in the sample, 75% to 90% were seen once. The chain uses TRBV7-8 and TRBJ2-7, with no clear D. Sequencing was done on a sample of peripheral blood. The TCR originated in a young man with acute or convalescent COVID-19. CDR3: CASSPTSIASYEQYF. The DNA of the CDR3 is TGTGCCAGCAGCCCCACCAGTATAGCCTCCTACGAGCAGTACTTC.